This T cell receptor (beta chain) comes out of a study of blood T cell repertoires in COVID-19 (dated by TCRdb to 2020 to 2022). Background for the entire study: The collaborator samples originated in the United States, Italy and Spain and spanned the acute and convalescent phases of COVID-19. The prospective study material was composed of cDNA or gDNA derived from T cells, B-cell-depleted T cells, or PBMCs. Subjects who had been exposed to COVID-19, were actively infected with it, or had recovered from it provided the deeply sampled blood TCRbeta repertoires that made up the dataset. The repertoires were released in a freely available public database intended as a resource for research on the immune response to SARS-CoV-2. Samples were obtained from the ongoing ImmuneRACE study (first 160 participants) and from 1,000 to 1,500 subjects provided by 6 global collaborators. A de-identified subject ID, COVID-19 status, age in years and sex were almost always included in the sample metadata. Where HLA class I and class II types were available, the types were taken from metadata supplied by the sample provider, not from assay-based typing. The paper's findings and limits, for the study overall: The quantity of clinical and demographic metadata differed by source and by participant and was supplied without curation.

One collaborating source in Seattle enrolled patients during active infection and followed them longitudinally through the course of disease. Collaborating institutions collected whole blood in K2EDTA tubes following their own protocols. For TCRbeta analysis, collaborators shipped samples as frozen whole blood, isolated PBMCs, or DNA extracted from either of those sample types. A remark on this clone: It lacks a known antigen. No base-level quality is on record; no much larger clone is a single base apart.

TCRbeta CDR3 regions were amplified from genomic DNA by means of the immunoSEQ Assay, a bias-controlled multiplex PCR. The authors processed their data as follows. Nucleated cell counts per sample were estimated from amplification of reference gene primers within the assay. To quantify the absolute abundance of each unique TCRbeta CDR3 rearrangement, sequence reads were collapsed and filtered. For each sample, productive Simpson clonality was calculated as the square root of Simpson's diversity index across productive rearrangements. In TCRdb, the immuneACCESS table is reduced to in-frame sequences with V and J assigned. These tables do not hold every clone; where another copy was compared, an unresolved V gene accounts for under half, and the others remain unexplained. V and J calls plus clone size are reproduced from that table; the DNA served to infer D and trimming. This sample holds approximately 290,000 clones; approximately 89% were observed only once. The ten largest clones capture 11% of the sample.

Sequencing used peripheral blood. The sequence was obtained from a woman aged 25 to 45 with COVID-19, enrolled during active disease.

The DNA is as follows: TGTGCCAGCAGCCTTGGGTGGGGGGAGAGTTCACCCCTCCACTTT. Translated, this gives CASSLGWGESSPLHF. The rearrangement combines TRBV5-5 with TRBJ1-6; D gene: possibly TRBD1, on 5 matching bases. The CDR3, from cysteine to phenylalanine, totals 15 residues. The read is trimmed to its CDR3 DNA, 45 bases read in frame from base 1. Between the V and J ends, shortened by 4 bases and 9 bases respectively, the junction contains 17 bases. Reading the germline V gene (reference sequence) gives CDR1 SGHKS and CDR2 YYEKEE.